The 15 T cell receptor beta chains below come from one sample, sequenced in a study of blood T cell repertoires in COVID-19. Sequencing used immunoSEQ multiplex PCR; TCRdb keeps in-frame clones, though not all of them. The sample has about 94,000 clones; about nine tenths are singletons. The sequenced material came from peripheral blood. These receptors were collected from a woman older than 75 with acute or convalescent COVID-19.

This chain links TRBV10-3 with TRBJ1-1; tentatively, D is TRBD1 (6 bases). Germline V gene lookup returns CDR1 ENHRY and CDR2 SYGVKD. CDR3 size: 13 residues. V was shortened by 6 bases and J by 1 base, with 9 bases between the two germline ends. CDR3 bases: TGTGCCATCAGCCGGGACACGAACACTGAAGCTTTCTTT. It translates to CAISRDTNTEAFF.

The chain links TRBV18 to TRBJ2-1, with TRBD1 matching over 7 bases. Trimming at V came to 3 bases and at J to 4 bases, leaving 3 bases not matched to a gene. CDR1 KGHSH and CDR2 LQKENI come from the germline V gene. The CDR3 totals 14 residues. The CDR3 spells CASSPAGGYNEQFF. Here the CDR3 DNA reads TGTGCCAGCTCACCGGCAGGGGGTTACAATGAGCAGTTCTTC.

The rearrangement links TRBV7-2 to TRBJ2-7; D is possibly TRBD1 (6 bases). V was clipped by 5 bases and J by 0 bases, with 14 bases between them. Germline V lookup: CDR1 SGHTA, CDR2 FQGNSA. There are 15 residues in the CDR3. CDR3 amino acids: CASSPRGPSSYEQYF. CDR3 bases: TGTGCCAGCAGCCCCAGGGGTCCTTCCTCCTACGAGCAGTACTTC. The full variable domain, completed using reference TRBV7-2 and TRBJ2-7, is GAGVSQSPSNKVTEKGKDVELRCDPISGHTALYWYRQSLGQGLEFLIYFQGNSAPDKSGLPSDRFSAERTGGSVSTLTIQRTQQEDSAVYLCASSPRGPSSYEQYFGPGTRLTVT.

The genes are TRBV6-4 and TRBJ2-1; 7 bases map to TRBD1. V lost 2 bases and J lost 3; bases outside the gene matches: 13. Germline loops: CDR1 MRHNA, CDR2 SNTAGT. This CDR3 contains 18 residues. CDR3 sequence reads: CASSDRTVTGKGYNEQFF. CDR3 DNA: TGTGCCAGCAGTGACCGAACCGTGACAGGGAAGGGCTACAATGAGCAGTTCTTC.

The rearrangement links TRBV18 to TRBJ2-1; weak D call: TRBD2 (6 bases). The CDR3 loop spans 14 amino acids. The germline V and J ends were trimmed by 0 bases and 7 bases, with 10 bases remaining between them. The germline gives CDR1 KGHSH, CDR2 LQKENI. The CDR3: CASSPPSGVNEQFF. CDR3 nucleotides: TGTGCCAGCTCACCACCTTCGGGGGTGAATGAGCAGTTCTTC.

This CDR3 is CASSPRSRGARTGELFF. The CDR3 nucleotides read TGTGCCAGCAGTCCCCGGTCCCGGGGGGCGAGGACCGGGGAGCTGTTTTTT. The gene calls are TRBV27 and TRBJ2-2; D is possibly TRBD2 (7 bases). The germline V gene has CDR1 MNHEY and CDR2 SMNVEV (reference sequence). This CDR3 contains 17 residues. Trimming cost V 5 bases and J 5 bases, with 21 bases left between them.

This clone was counted between two and nine times. CDR3 residues: CASSPGASGGNNEQFF. The CDR3 DNA sequence: TGCGCCAGCAGCCCGGGAGCTAGCGGGGGAAATAATGAGCAGTTCTTC. This sequence joins TRBV5-1 and TRBJ2-1, with 10 bases that match TRBD2. The CDR3 runs to 16 residues. V was pared by 4 bases and J by 7 bases, with 11 bases of the junction left unmatched. Germline CDR1 and CDR2: SGHRS and YFSETQ. Supplemented by reference TRBV5-1 and TRBJ2-1, the full variable domain reads KAGVTQTPRYLIKTRGQQVTLSCSPISGHRSVSWYQQTPGQGLQFLFEYFSETQRNKGNFPGRFSGRQFSNSRSEMNVSTLELGDSALYLCASSPGASGGNNEQFFGPGTRLTVL.

The chain carries TRBV4-2 and TRBJ1-1; 7 nucleotides match TRBD1. Germline V gene data show CDR1 as LGHNA and CDR2 as YNFKEQ. V shed 1 base, J shed 3 bases, and the junction held 8 bases outside the gene matches. The CDR3 length is 16 residues. CDR3 residues: CASSQGPGGRDTEAFF. The CDR3 region has the DNA TGTGCCAGCAGCCAAGGGCCAGGGGGTAGAGACACTGAAGCTTTCTTT.

Here the CDR3 DNA reads TGTGCCAGCAGCCCCTCCCCGGACAGGGGTGGACAGCCCCAGCATTTT. This translates into CASSPSPDRGGQPQHF. This sequence joins TRBV11-2 and TRBJ1-5; 9 bases agree with TRBD1. CDR3 length: 16 amino acids. Germline V gives CDR1 SGHAT, CDR2 FQNNGV. Trimming took 5 bases from V and 7 from J; bases not matched to a gene: 12.

J is TRBJ2-2 and V is TRBV30, with D uncertain. CDR3 length equals 13 residues. Trimming cost V 2 bases and J 3 bases, with 7 bases left between them. Per the germline V gene, CDR1 is GTSNPN and CDR2 is SVGIG (reference sequence). The CDR3 spells CAWSIGDTGELFF. Here the CDR3 DNA reads TGTGCCTGGAGTATTGGAGACACCGGGGAGCTGTTTTTT.

The chain is built from TRBV6-2 or TRBV6-3 and TRBJ1-5; D perhaps matches TRBD1 (5 bases). Germline values: CDR1 MNHEY, CDR2 SVGEGT. Trimming pared 0 bases from V and 2 bases from J, leaving 17 bases between. This CDR3 is 18 amino acids long. The chain's CDR3 is CASSYSPASTVGNQPQHF. Here the CDR3 DNA reads TGTGCCAGCAGTTACTCCCCCGCGTCGACAGTAGGCAATCAGCCCCAGCATTTT.

The chain's CDR3 is CASSSLAAATGEQYF. In DNA form, the CDR3 reads TGTGCCAGCAGCTCCTTAGCGGCGGCTACGGGGGAGCAGTACTTC. The V call is TRBV7-2, the J call TRBJ2-7; weak D call: TRBD2 (6 bases). This CDR3 has 15 residues. Germline lookup yields CDR1 SGHTA and CDR2 FQGNSA. V lost 4 bases, J lost 7 bases, and 20 bases lay in between.

This clone was counted a single time. The chain recombines TRBV9 with TRBJ1-1; the D gene is possibly TRBD1 (5 bases). Per germline, CDR1 SGDLS and CDR2 YYNGEE. The V and J ends lost 0 bases and 0 bases respectively, with 9 bases between them. CDR3 length equals 15 residues. CDR3 bases: TGTGCCAGCAGCGTAGATGGGGGGATGAACACTGAAGCTTTCTTT. Translation gives CASSVDGGMNTEAFF.

The gene calls are TRBV6-5 and TRBJ2-1, with 9 bases matching TRBD2. V lost 10 bases and J lost 6; bases outside the gene matches: 7. From germline, CDR1 is MNHEY and CDR2 SVGAGI. The CDR3 covers 13 residues. CDR3 loop: CAIRPSGTNEQFF. The DNA of the CDR3 is TGTGCCATCCGCCCTAGCGGGACCAATGAGCAGTTCTTC.

This rearrangement joins TRBV10-3 to TRBJ1-5; 7 nucleotides match TRBD1. Unmatched junction bases numbered 5, after V lost 0 bases and J lost 0 bases. Germline-derived CDR1 and CDR2 are ENHRY and SYGVKD. This CDR3 comprises 17 residues. As DNA, the CDR3 is TGTGCCATCAGTGAGTCCCTGACAGGGTATAGCAATCAGCCCCAGCATTTT. Its translation: CAISESLTGYSNQPQHF.